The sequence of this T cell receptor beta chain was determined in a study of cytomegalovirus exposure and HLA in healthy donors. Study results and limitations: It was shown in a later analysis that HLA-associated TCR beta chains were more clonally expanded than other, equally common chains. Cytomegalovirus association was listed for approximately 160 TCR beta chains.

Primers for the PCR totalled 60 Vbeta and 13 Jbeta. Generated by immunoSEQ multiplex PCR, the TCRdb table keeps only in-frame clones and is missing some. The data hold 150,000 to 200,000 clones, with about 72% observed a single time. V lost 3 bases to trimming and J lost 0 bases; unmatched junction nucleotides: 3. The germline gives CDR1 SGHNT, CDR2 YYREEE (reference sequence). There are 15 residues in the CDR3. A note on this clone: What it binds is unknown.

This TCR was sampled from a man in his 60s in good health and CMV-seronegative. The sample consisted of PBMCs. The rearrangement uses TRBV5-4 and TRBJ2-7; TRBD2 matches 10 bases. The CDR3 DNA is TGTGCCAGCAGCTCGCCTAGCGGGAGCTCCTACGAGCAGTACTTC. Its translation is CASSSPSGSSYEQYF.